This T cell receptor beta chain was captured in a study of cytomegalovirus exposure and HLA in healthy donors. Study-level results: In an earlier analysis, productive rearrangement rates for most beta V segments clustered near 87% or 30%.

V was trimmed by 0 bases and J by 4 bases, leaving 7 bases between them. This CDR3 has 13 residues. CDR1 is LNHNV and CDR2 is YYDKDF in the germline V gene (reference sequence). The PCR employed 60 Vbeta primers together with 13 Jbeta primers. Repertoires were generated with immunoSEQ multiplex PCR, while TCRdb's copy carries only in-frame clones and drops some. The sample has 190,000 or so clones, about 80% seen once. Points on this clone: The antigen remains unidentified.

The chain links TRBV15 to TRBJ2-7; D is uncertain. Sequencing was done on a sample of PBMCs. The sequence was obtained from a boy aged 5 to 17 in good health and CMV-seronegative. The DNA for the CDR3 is TGTGCCACCAGCAGAGATTTCGGTTACGAGCAGTACTTC. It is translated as CATSRDFGYEQYF. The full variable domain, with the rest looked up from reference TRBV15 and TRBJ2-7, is DAMVIQNPRYQVTQFGKPVTLSCSQTLNHNVMYWYQQKSSQAPKLLFHYYDKDFNNEADTPDNFQSRRPNTSFCFLDIRSPGLGDTAMYLCATSRDFGYEQYFGPGTRLTVT.